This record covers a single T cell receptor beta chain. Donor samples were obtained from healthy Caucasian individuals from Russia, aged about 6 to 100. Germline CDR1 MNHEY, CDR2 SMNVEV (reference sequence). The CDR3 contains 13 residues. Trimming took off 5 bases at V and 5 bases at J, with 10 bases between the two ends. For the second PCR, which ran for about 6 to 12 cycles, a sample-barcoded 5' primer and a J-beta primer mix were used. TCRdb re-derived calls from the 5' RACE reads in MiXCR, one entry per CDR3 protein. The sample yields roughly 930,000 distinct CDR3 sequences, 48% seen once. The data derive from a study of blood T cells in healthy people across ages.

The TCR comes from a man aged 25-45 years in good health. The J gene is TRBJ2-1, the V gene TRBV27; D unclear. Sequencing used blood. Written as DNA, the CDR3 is TGTGCCAGCAGTGTCCGGGCCGACAATGAGCAGTTCTTC. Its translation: CASSVRADNEQFF.